Below are 17 T cell receptor beta chains sequenced from a single sample in a study of shared clonotypes between healthy human individuals. The naive CD8 population came from CD45RO-negative cells selected for CCR7, without terminally differentiated effector memory CD45RA+ cells. Repertoires were generated with immunoSEQ multiplex PCR, while TCRdb's copy carries only in-frame clones and drops some. The sample holds more than 550,000 clones; 92% are singletons and the top ten take approximately 25%. What was sequenced was naive CD8+ T cells sorted from blood. These receptors were collected from a man in his thirties or forties in good health.

Here the CDR3 reads CSVEDSRDGFYEQYF. CDR3 coding DNA: TGCAGCGTTGAAGATTCCCGGGACGGGTTCTACGAGCAGTACTTC. The rearrangement uses TRBV29-1 and TRBJ2-7; D may correspond to TRBD1 or TRBD2 (5 bases each). The CDR3 length is 15 residues. The V gene's germline CDR1 is SQVTM and CDR2 ANQGSEA. Trimming shortened V by 0 bases and J by 3 bases, and 15 bases separated the two germline ends.

The chain carries TRBV4-1 and TRBJ2-1; no definite D call. The CDR3 sequence is 15 residues long. Trimming stripped 2 bases from V and 6 bases from J, with 14 bases between. Germline V gives CDR1 MGHRA, CDR2 YSYEKL. The CDR3 sequence is CASSQSQGRANEQFF. CDR3 nucleotide sequence: TGCGCCAGCAGCCAAAGTCAAGGTCGAGCCAATGAGCAGTTCTTC.

This chain joins TRBV19 and TRBJ2-7; the D gene is possibly TRBD1 (6 bases). In germline, CDR1 is LNHDA, CDR2 SQIVND (reference sequence). This CDR3 spans 14 amino acids. Trimming left V 6 bases short and J 3 bases short, with 15 bases between. Here the CDR3 reads CASRMRTEGYEQYF. Written as DNA, the CDR3 is TGTGCCAGTAGAATGAGGACAGAAGGCTACGAGCAGTACTTC.

The chain uses TRBV28 and TRBJ1-2; 8 nucleotides line up with TRBD1. Losses at the gene ends were 4 bases for V and 0 bases for J; bases not matched to a gene: 7. Germline V gene data show CDR1 as MDHEN and CDR2 as SYDVKM. This CDR3 region has 16 residues. CDR3 nucleotide sequence: TGTGCCAGCAGTTCCTACAGGGGGTCAGCTAACTATGGCTACACCTTC. Its translation is CASSSYRGSANYGYTF.

The J gene is TRBJ2-6, the V gene TRBV5-1; 7 bases map to TRBD2. V shed 6 bases and J 1 base; nucleotides not matched to a gene: 4. Per the germline V gene, CDR1 is SGHRS and CDR2 is YFSETQ. The CDR3 extends over 15 amino acids. This CDR3 reads CASTGGDSGANVLTF. In DNA, the CDR3 is TGCGCCAGCACGGGGGGAGATTCTGGGGCCAACGTCCTGACTTTC.

The chain employs TRBV5-8 and TRBJ2-3, with D possibly matching TRBD2 (5 bases). Germline V gene lookup returns CDR1 SGHTS and CDR2 YDEGEE. V dropped 4 bases and J dropped 2 bases, with 11 bases sitting between them. The CDR3 loop spans 14 amino acids. Here the CDR3 DNA reads TGTGCCAGCAGCCTAGGGCGGGTCACAGATACGCAGTATTTT. Translating gives CASSLGRVTDTQYF.

The genes are TRBV7-9 and TRBJ2-5; D gene unclear. V was trimmed by 5 bases and J by 5 bases, leaving 18 bases between them. The CDR3 totals 15 residues. In germline, CDR1 is SEHNR, CDR2 FQNEAQ (reference sequence). CDR3 in amino acids: CASSPPVESSETQYF. The CDR3 region has the DNA TGTGCCAGCAGCCCCCCGGTGGAGTCAAGTGAGACCCAGTACTTC.

V usage is TRBV28 and J usage is TRBJ1-2; D may be TRBD1 (5 bases). Trimming cost V 4 bases and J 5 bases, with 14 bases left between them. The germline V gene encodes CDR1 MDHEN and CDR2 SYDVKM. CDR3 length: 14 residues. This chain's CDR3 is CASSWGTPLYGYTF. Here the CDR3 DNA reads TGTGCCAGCAGTTGGGGGACTCCGCTATATGGCTACACCTTC.

This rearrangement joins TRBV7-9 to TRBJ2-1; the D is unclear. This CDR3 region has 12 residues. The germline gives CDR1 SEHNR, CDR2 FQNEAQ (reference sequence). The V gene lost 5 bases and the J gene lost 7 bases, with 9 bases spanning the gap. The CDR3 spells CASSPPRNEQFF. For the CDR3, the DNA is TGTGCCAGCAGCCCTCCTAGGAATGAGCAGTTCTTC.

This clone is a singleton in its sample. The CDR3 DNA is TGCGCCAGCAGCCAAGAGGGCGTGGCGGGAGGGCCTTGGGGTGAGCAGTTCTTC. This codes for CASSQEGVAGGPWGEQFF. The chain combines TRBV4-3 with TRBJ2-1; TRBD2 matches 9 bases. The CDR3 consists of 18 residues. Trimming cost V 0 bases and J 9 bases; bases outside gene matches: 15. Germline CDR1 is LGHNA and CDR2 is YSLEER.

This chain uses TRBV7-9 with TRBJ2-7; D is ambiguous. The CDR3 has 12 residues. V lost 8 bases, J lost 12 bases, and 20 bases lay in between. Germline assignment: CDR1 SEHNR and CDR2 FQNEAQ (reference sequence). CDR3 sequence: CASSFGIARLYF. DNA of the CDR3: TGTGCCAGCTCATTTGGGATAGCACGTCTGTACTTC.

The chain recombines TRBV5-1 with TRBJ2-1; 12 bases match TRBD2. Germline CDR1 is SGHRS and CDR2 is YFSETQ. The CDR3 totals 15 residues. Trimming cost V 4 bases and J 4 bases; bases outside gene matches: 3. CDR3 amino acids: CASSGTSGRYNEQFF. The CDR3 nucleotides are TGCGCCAGCAGCGGAACTAGCGGGAGGTACAATGAGCAGTTCTTC. The full variable domain, completed using reference TRBV5-1 and TRBJ2-1, is KAGVTQTPRYLIKTRGQQVTLSCSPISGHRSVSWYQQTPGQGLQFLFEYFSETQRNKGNFPGRFSGRQFSNSRSEMNVSTLELGDSALYLCASSGTSGRYNEQFFGPGTRLTVL.

This clone was picked up one time. The rearrangement uses TRBV5-5 and TRBJ2-1; 8 bases line up with TRBD2. V was pared by 4 bases and J by 10 bases, with 10 bases of the junction left unmatched. This CDR3 has 14 amino acids. Germline CDR1 and CDR2: SGHKS and YYEKEE (reference sequence). CDR3: CASSISGVGWEQFF. The DNA for the CDR3 is TGTGCCAGCAGCATTAGCGGGGTCGGGTGGGAGCAGTTCTTC.

The V call is TRBV5-1, the J call TRBJ1-1; D gene ambiguous. The ends were cut back, 2 bases at V and 3 bases at J, with 11 bases in the middle. Germline V gene lookup returns CDR1 SGHRS and CDR2 YFSETQ. The CDR3 has 14 residues. The CDR3 DNA follows: TGCGCCAGCAGCTTAGACACCGGGGACACTGAAGCTTTCTTT. Its protein is CASSLDTGDTEAFF.

The CDR3 coding sequence is TGTGCCACCCTGACAGGGGCCTATCCGAGCTCCTACGAGCAGTACTTC. This translates into CATLTGAYPSSYEQYF. V usage is TRBV28 and J usage is TRBJ2-7, with 8 positions matching TRBD1. After removal of 10 bases from V and 0 bases from J, the junction contained 14 bases not matched to a gene. Germline values: CDR1 MDHEN, CDR2 SYDVKM. The CDR3 runs to 16 residues.

This clone was counted a few times. V gene TRBV10-3 combines with J gene TRBJ1-2; D is unclear. V lost 6 bases and J lost 5, with 28 bases in between. Per the germline V gene, CDR1 is ENHRY and CDR2 is SYGVKD. CDR3 size: 18 residues. CDR3 DNA sequence: TGTGCCATCAGCGAAGTCGAGGGCCGCCGGGTGGGGTTATATGGCTACACCTTC. Protein product: CAISEVEGRRVGLYGYTF.

The V and J genes are TRBV2 and TRBJ2-7; TRBD1 matches 10 bases. With V trimmed by 4 bases and J by 1 base, 1 base remained unmatched. The CDR3 length is 14 residues. The germline CDR1 and CDR2 sequences are SNHLY and FYNNEI. The DNA of the CDR3 is TGTGCCAGCAGTGTGGGACAGGGGTCCTACGAGCAGTACTTC. This codes for CASSVGQGSYEQYF.